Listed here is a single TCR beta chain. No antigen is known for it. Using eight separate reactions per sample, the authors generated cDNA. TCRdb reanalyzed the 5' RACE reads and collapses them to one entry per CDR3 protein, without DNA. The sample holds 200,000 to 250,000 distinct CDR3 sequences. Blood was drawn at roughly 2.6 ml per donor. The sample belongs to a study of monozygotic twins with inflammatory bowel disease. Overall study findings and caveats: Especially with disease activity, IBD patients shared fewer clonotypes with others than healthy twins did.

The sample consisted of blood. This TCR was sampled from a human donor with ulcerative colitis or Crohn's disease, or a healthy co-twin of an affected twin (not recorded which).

The CDR3 protein is CASSLRPYDRADQPQHF. The rearrangement joins TRBV12-3 or TRBV12-4 to TRBJ1-5; with no DNA, the TCRdb D assignment of TRBD1 cannot be verified. This CDR3 spans 17 amino acids.